Following are 18 T cell receptor beta chains from one sample sequenced in a study of CD8 T cells in Susac syndrome. It was with random hexamers that roughly 0.5 to 1 ug RNA was reverse transcribed. TCRdb itself ran the immunoSEQ multiplex PCR reads through MiXCR, one entry per CDR3 protein. The sample records about 150,000 distinct CDR3 sequences, 85% to 95% being singletons. The source material was CD4+ T cells from PBMCs. The receptor source for this set is a human donor with Susac syndrome.

V gene TRBV7-2 combines with J gene TRBJ2-3; D might be TRBD1 or TRBD2, each matching 5 bases. Looked up from germline, CDR1 is SGHTA and CDR2 is FQGNSA. V was shortened by 0 bases and J by 3 bases, with 10 bases between the two germline ends. CDR3 length: 15 residues. In DNA form, the CDR3 reads TGTGCCAGCAGCTTAGCGGGACGTAGAACAGATACGCAGTATTTT. Translating gives CASSLAGRRTDTQYF.

The chain has TRBV9 and TRBJ2-3; the D is unclear. The CDR3 contains 15 residues. CDR1 is SGDLS, CDR2 YYNGEE, per germline. V was cut by 0 bases and J by 0 bases, with 8 bases left in between. CDR3 sequence reads: CASSVGSLSTDTQYF. The DNA of the CDR3 is TGTGCCAGCAGCGTAGGAAGCCTTAGCACAGATACGCAGTATTTT.

This rearrangement joins TRBV12-3 or TRBV12-4 to TRBJ1-2; 7 bases agree with TRBD1. The junction had 2 bases not matched to a gene; V was cut back by 6 bases and J by 4 bases. The CDR3 consists of 12 residues. DNA for the CDR3: TGTGCCAGCAGAGGACAGGCCTATGGCTACACCTTC. It is translated as CASRGQAYGYTF.

The rearrangement joins TRBV29-1 to TRBJ1-1; D gene ambiguous. Per germline, CDR1 SQVTM and CDR2 ANQGSEA. The CDR3 contains 10 residues. In DNA form, the CDR3 reads TGCAGGGCGGGGAACACTGAAGCTTTCTTT. As protein: CRAGNTEAFF. Full variable domain (missing parts from reference TRBV29-1 and TRBJ1-1): SAVISQKPSRDICQRGTSLTIQCQVDSQVTMMFWYRQQPGQSLTLIATANQGSEATYESGFVIDKFPISRPNLTFSTLTVSNMSPEDSSIYLCRAGNTEAFFGQGTRLTVV.

J is TRBJ2-3 and V is TRBV7-6, with D unclear. The CDR3 sequence is 16 residues long. V was pared by 4 bases and J by 0 bases, with 14 bases between. In germline, CDR1 is SGHVS, CDR2 FNYEAQ. The CDR3 DNA follows: TGTGCCAGCAGCTCCTCACGCCGACCAAGCACAGATACGCAGTATTTT. This sequence encodes CASSSSRRPSTDTQYF. The full variable domain, its missing parts supplied by reference TRBV7-6 and TRBJ2-3, is GAGVSQSPRYKVTKRGQDVALRCDPISGHVSLYWYRQALGQGPEFLTYFNYEAQQDKSGLPNDRFSAERPEGSISTLTIQRTEQRDSAMYRCASSSSRRPSTDTQYFGPGTRLTVL.

The V gene is TRBV24-1, the J gene TRBJ1-2; no reliable D call. The V end was cut by 4 bases, the J end by 8 bases, with 13 bases between. The CDR3 runs to 13 residues. Germline CDR1 and CDR2: KGHDR and SFDVKD. The CDR3 region has the DNA TGTGCCACCAGTGACTCTCAGGCTCAAGGCTACACCTTC. It encodes CATSDSQAQGYTF.

This clonotype was recorded once. The chain has TRBV25-1 and TRBJ2-7; D gene unclear. V was trimmed by 3 bases and J by 5 bases, leaving 11 bases between them. In germline, CDR1 is MGHDK, CDR2 SYGVNS. The CDR3 contains 13 residues. CDR3 nucleotide sequence: TGTGCCAGCAGTGATGTGGATCGGGACGAGCAGTACTTC. This codes for CASSDVDRDEQYF.

This clonotype appeared a few times. V usage is TRBV12-3 or TRBV12-4 and J usage is TRBJ2-5; possibly TRBD1 or TRBD2 for D (5 bases each). V was cut by 2 bases and J by 5 bases, with 9 bases left in between. The length of the CDR3 is 13 residues. The CDR3 is CASSLSGTETQYF. The DNA of the CDR3 is TGTGCCAGCAGTTTATCAGGGACCGAGACCCAGTACTTC.

The rearrangement links TRBV9 to TRBJ2-3; 9 bases match TRBD2. Germline V gene data show CDR1 as SGDLS and CDR2 as YYNGEE. V lost 2 bases, J lost 2 bases, and 3 bases stayed unmatched. The CDR3 is 15 residues long. This chain's CDR3 is CASSVTSGLTDTQYF. The CDR3 DNA reads as TGTGCCAGCAGCGTGACTAGCGGACTCACAGATACGCAGTATTTT.

The chain employs TRBV20-1 and TRBJ2-5; D is undetermined. The germline V gene encodes CDR1 DFQATT and CDR2 SNEGSKA (reference sequence). The CDR3 extends over 14 amino acids. V dropped 7 bases and J dropped 0 bases, with 15 bases sitting between them. The CDR3 protein is CSVRPWTNQETQYF. The CDR3 DNA reads as TGCAGTGTGAGACCTTGGACCAACCAAGAGACCCAGTACTTC.

This chain links TRBV7-9 with TRBJ2-5; TRBD1 agrees at 10 bases. Trimming cost V 3 bases and J 4 bases; bases outside gene matches: 14. CDR1 and CDR2 from the germline V gene are SEHNR and FQNEAQ (reference sequence). The CDR3 extends over 18 amino acids. The CDR3 spells CASSLGPGTGVRGETQYF. As DNA, the CDR3 is TGTGCCAGCAGCTTGGGACCCGGGACAGGGGTTCGGGGAGAGACCCAGTACTTC.

This clonotype was observed once. The chain links TRBV7-9 to TRBJ1-5; D uncertain. Trimming shortened V by 2 bases and J by 9 bases, and 11 bases separated the two germline ends. The CDR3 covers 13 residues. Germline values: CDR1 SEHNR, CDR2 FQNEAQ (reference sequence). The CDR3 region is CASSLNGERPQHF. CDR3 in DNA: TGTGCCAGCAGCTTAAATGGGGAACGGCCCCAGCATTTT.

The chain uses TRBV3-1 and TRBJ2-4, with 7 bases matching TRBD1. Germline V gene data show CDR1 as LGHDT and CDR2 as YNNKEL (reference sequence). This CDR3 has 14 amino acids. Germline trimming cut 4 bases from V and 9 bases from J; bases unmatched to any gene: 9. CDR3 amino acids: CASSLGQGVGIQYF. The CDR3 DNA reads TGTGCCAGCAGCCTCGGGCAGGGGGTAGGCATTCAGTACTTC.

The CDR3 sequence is CASSLASIGPDEQFF. CDR3 coding DNA: TGCGCCAGCAGCCTCGCATCGATTGGCCCGGATGAGCAGTTCTTC. The chain is built from TRBV5-1 and TRBJ2-1; D is unresolved. The CDR3 totals 15 residues. V was shortened by 4 bases and J by 8 bases, with 19 bases between the two germline ends. The germline V gene has CDR1 SGHRS and CDR2 YFSETQ.

The chain joins TRBV10-3 to TRBJ1-2; D unclear. The CDR3 consists of 14 residues. Germline-derived CDR1 and CDR2 are ENHRY and SYGVKD. Trimming took 3 bases from V and 6 from J, leaving 14 bases between them. This CDR3 reads CAISDSGINDGYTF. The CDR3 region has the DNA TGTGCCATCAGTGATTCCGGGATAAACGATGGCTACACCTTC.

The chain links TRBV7-2 to TRBJ2-5; tentatively, D is TRBD1 or TRBD2 (5 bases each). This CDR3 has 16 residues. V lost 3 bases and J 5 bases, leaving 19 bases between the germline ends. Per germline, CDR1 SGHTA and CDR2 FQGNSA. CDR3 in DNA: TGTGCCAGCAGCTTTAGGTCCGCAGGGAGAGGGGAGACCCAGTACTTC. Protein sequence: CASSFRSAGRGETQYF. Looking up the rest from reference TRBV7-2 and TRBJ2-5 gives the full variable domain: GAGVSQSPSNKVTEKGKDVELRCDPISGHTALYWYRQSLGQGLEFLIYFQGNSAPDKSGLPSDRFSAERTGGSVSTLTIQRTQQEDSAVYLCASSFRSAGRGETQYFGPGTRLLVL.

This clonotype was seen a handful of times. This chain connects TRBV6-4 to TRBJ2-3; 7 bases match TRBD1. The germline gives CDR1 MRHNA, CDR2 SNTAGT. The length of the CDR3 is 14 residues. V lost 2 bases and J lost 2; bases outside the gene matches: 1. The CDR3 DNA reads as TGTGCCAGCAGTGACAGGGGGCCCACAGATACGCAGTATTTT. Protein sequence: CASSDRGPTDTQYF.

V and J are TRBV20-1 and TRBJ1-2; TRBD1 agrees at 8 bases. The CDR3 is made up of 17 amino acids. V lost 2 bases and J lost 5; bases outside the gene matches: 16. CDR1 and CDR2 (germline): DFQATT, SNEGSKA (reference sequence). The CDR3 protein is CSARRPSDREGKYGYTF. CDR3 nucleotides: TGCAGTGCTAGACGGCCATCGGACAGGGAGGGGAAGTATGGCTACACCTTC.